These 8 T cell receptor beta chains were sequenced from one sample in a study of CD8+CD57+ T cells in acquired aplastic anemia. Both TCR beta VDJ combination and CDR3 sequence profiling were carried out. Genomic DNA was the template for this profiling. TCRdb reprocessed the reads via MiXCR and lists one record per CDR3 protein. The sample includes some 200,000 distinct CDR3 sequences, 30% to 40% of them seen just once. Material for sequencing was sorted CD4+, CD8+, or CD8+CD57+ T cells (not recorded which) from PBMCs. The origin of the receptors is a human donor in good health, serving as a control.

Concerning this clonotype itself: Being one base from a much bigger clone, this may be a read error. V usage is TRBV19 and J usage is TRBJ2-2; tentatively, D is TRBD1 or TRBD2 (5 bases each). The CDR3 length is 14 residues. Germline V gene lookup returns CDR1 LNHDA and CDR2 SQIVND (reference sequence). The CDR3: CASRGVGTSGELLF. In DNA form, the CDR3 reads TGTGCCAGTCGAGGGGTGGGTACTTCCGGGGAGCTGCTTTTT. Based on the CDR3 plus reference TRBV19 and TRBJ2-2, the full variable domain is DGGITQSPKYLFRKEGQNVTLSCEQNLNHDAMYWYRQDPGQGLRLIYYSQIVNDFQKGDIAEGYSVSREKKESFPLTVTSAQKNPTAFYLCASRGVGTSGELLFGEGSRLTVL.

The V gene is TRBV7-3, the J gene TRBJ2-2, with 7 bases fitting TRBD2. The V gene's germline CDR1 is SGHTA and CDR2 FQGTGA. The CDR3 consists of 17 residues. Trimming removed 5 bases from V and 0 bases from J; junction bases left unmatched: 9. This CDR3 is CASSLMGGSPNTGELFF. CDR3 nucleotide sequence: TGTGCCAGCAGCCTGATGGGCGGGAGCCCGAACACCGGGGAGCTGTTTTTT.

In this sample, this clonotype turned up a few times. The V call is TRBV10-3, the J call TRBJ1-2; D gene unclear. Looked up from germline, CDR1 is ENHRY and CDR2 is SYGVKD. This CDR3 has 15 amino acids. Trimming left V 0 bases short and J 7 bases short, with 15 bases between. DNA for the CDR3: TGTGCCATCAGTGAGTCAGACGGACGGGGAGGTGGCTACACCTTC. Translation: CAISESDGRGGGYTF.

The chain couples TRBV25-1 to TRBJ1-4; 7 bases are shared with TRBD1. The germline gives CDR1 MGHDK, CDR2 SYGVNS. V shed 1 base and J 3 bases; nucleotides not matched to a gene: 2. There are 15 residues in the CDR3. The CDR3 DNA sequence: TGTGCCAGCAGTGAATCGGGACAGCCTAATGAAAAACTGTTTTTT. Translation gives CASSESGQPNEKLFF. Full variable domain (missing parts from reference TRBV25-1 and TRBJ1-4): EADIYQTPRYLVIGTGKKITLECSQTMGHDKMYWYQQDPGMELHLIHYSYGVNSTEKGDLSSESTVSRIRTEHFPLTLESARPSHTSQYLCASSESGQPNEKLFFGSGTQLSVL.

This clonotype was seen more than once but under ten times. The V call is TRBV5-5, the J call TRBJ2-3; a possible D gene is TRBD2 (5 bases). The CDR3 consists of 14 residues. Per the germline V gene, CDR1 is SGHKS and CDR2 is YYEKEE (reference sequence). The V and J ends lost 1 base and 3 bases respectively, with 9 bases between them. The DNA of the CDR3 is TGTGCCAGCAGCTTGTCTAGGGAGACAGATACGCAGTATTTT. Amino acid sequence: CASSLSRETDTQYF.

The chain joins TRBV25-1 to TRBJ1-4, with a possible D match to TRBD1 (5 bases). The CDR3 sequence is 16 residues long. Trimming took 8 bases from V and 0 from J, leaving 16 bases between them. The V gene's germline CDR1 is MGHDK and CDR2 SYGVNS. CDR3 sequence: CASSLSTGSTNEKLFF. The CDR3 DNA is TGTGCCAGCTCACTGAGTACAGGTTCAACTAATGAAAAACTGTTTTTT.

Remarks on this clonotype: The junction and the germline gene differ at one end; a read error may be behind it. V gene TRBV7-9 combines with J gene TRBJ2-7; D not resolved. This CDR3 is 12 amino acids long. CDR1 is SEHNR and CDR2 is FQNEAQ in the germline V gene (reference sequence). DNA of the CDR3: TGTTCCAGCAGCTTAGATGTGTACAAGCAGTACTTC. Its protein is CSSSLDVYKQYF. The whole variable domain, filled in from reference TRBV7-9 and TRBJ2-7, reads DTGVSQNPRHKITKRGQNVTFRCDPISEHNRLYWYRQTLGQGPEFLTYFQNEAQLEKSRLLSDRFSAERPKGSFSTLEIQRTEQGDSAMYLCSSSLDVYKQYFGPGTRLTVT.

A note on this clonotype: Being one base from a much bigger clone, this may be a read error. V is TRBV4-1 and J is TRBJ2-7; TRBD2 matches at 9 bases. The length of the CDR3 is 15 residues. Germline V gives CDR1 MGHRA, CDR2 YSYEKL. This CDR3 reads CASSLLAGISYGQYF. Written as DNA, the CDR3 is TGCGCCAGCAGCCTCCTAGCGGGGATCTCCTACGGGCAGTACTTC.